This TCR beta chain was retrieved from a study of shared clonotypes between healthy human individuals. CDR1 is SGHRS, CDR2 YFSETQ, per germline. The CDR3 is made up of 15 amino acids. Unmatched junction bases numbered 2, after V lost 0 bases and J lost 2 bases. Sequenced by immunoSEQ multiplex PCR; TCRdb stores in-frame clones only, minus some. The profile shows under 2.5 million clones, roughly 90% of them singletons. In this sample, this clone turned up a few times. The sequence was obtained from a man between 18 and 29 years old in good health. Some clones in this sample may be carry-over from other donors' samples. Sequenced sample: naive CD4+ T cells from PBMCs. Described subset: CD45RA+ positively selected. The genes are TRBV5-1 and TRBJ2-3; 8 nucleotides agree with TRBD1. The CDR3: CASSLARGPTDTQYF. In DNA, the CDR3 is TGCGCCAGCAGCTTGGCCAGGGGGCCCACAGATACGCAGTATTTT. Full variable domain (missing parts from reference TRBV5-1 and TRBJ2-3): KAGVTQTPRYLIKTRGQQVTLSCSPISGHRSVSWYQQTPGQGLQFLFEYFSETQRNKGNFPGRFSGRQFSNSRSEMNVSTLELGDSALYLCASSLARGPTDTQYFGPGTRLTVL.